The rows below give T cell receptor beta chains drawn from one sample of a study of cytomegalovirus exposure and HLA in healthy donors. Profiled with immunoSEQ multiplex PCR; TCRdb holds only in-frame clones, not every one. The sample carries about 130,000 clones, 8% to 11% recorded once. Material for sequencing was PBMCs. The receptors originated from a woman aged 18-30 years in good health and CMV-seropositive. Each CDR3 is given with its conserved first and last residue. Each record gives: D gene, V gene, clone size, J gene, CDR3 DNA, CDR3 protein. The D gene is left open where the match is weak. Clone size is stated in some rows and not others, as once, few, many or a class when expanded.

TRBD1,TRBV28,few,TRBJ1-1,TGTGCCAGCAGCCTACAGGGGAGTTTCGGAGCTTTCTTT,CASSLQGSFGAFF
.,TRBV29-1,.,TRBJ2-5,TGCAGCGTTGAGACAGCTCAAGAGACCCAGTACTTC,CSVETAQETQYF
TRBD2,TRBV10-3,few,TRBJ2-1,TGTGCCATCACTCCTCGACTAGCGGGGAGCTCCTACAATGAGCAGTTCTTC,CAITPRLAGSSYNEQFF
TRBD2,TRBV28,.,TRBJ2-3,TGTGCCAGCAGTTTTCAAAGGGAGCGGGAGAATGTAGATACGCAGTATTTT,CASSFQRERENVDTQYF
TRBD2,TRBV10-3,few,TRBJ2-1,TGTGCCATCAGTGCGGGACTAGCGTCCAATGAGCAGTTCTTC,CAISAGLASNEQFF
TRBD2,TRBV5-1,.,TRBJ2-1,TGCGCCAGCAGCCCCGCTGCGGGACTAGCGGGAGAAAATGAGCAGTTCTTC,CASSPAAGLAGENEQFF
.,TRBV19,.,TRBJ1-5,TGTGCCAGTAGTGCGCTCGGGGGCAATCAGCCCCAGCATTTT,CASSALGGNQPQHF
TRBD2,TRBV5-1,.,TRBJ2-1,TGCGCCAGCAGCTTGGGGCGGGAGGGGAGCGATGAGCAGTTCTTC,CASSLGREGSDEQFF
.,TRBV4-1,few,TRBJ2-7,TGCGCCAGCAGCCAAGGGCCGGGACTCTACGAGCAGTACTTC,CASSQGPGLYEQYF
TRBD2,TRBV11-2,.,TRBJ2-7,TGTGCCAGCAGCTTAGGACTAGCTCCCTACGAGCAGTACTTC,CASSLGLAPYEQYF
.,TRBV6-5,few,TRBJ2-7,TGTGCCAGCAGTTACCCGGGACTGCCTGAGCAGTACTTC,CASSYPGLPEQYF
.,TRBV28,.,TRBJ1-5,TGTGCCAGCAGTTTACTATTCCCTGATAATAGCAATCAGCCCCAGCATTTT,CASSLLFPDNSNQPQHF
.,TRBV15,few,TRBJ2-2,TGTGCCACCAGCAGAGATAATAAAGCGTCCGGGGAGCTGTTTTTT,CATSRDNKASGELFF
TRBD1,TRBV11-2,few,TRBJ1-4,TGTGCCAGCAGCCACGGACAGGGTAATGAAAAACTGTTTTTT,CASSHGQGNEKLFF
TRBD2,TRBV27,few,TRBJ2-5,TGTGCCAGCAGGCTACTAGCGGGAGGGGAGACCCAGTACTTC,CASRLLAGGETQYF
.,TRBV5-6,few,TRBJ2-7,TGTGCCAGCAGCTCCGCGTCTCTCCCCCGCGAGCAGTACTTC,CASSSASLPREQYF
.,TRBV6-1,.,TRBJ2-4,TGTGCCAGCAGACGGAGCAGGGGAAACATTCAGTACTTC,CASRRSRGNIQYF
TRBD2,TRBV27,.,TRBJ2-1,TGTGCCAGCAGGGGACTAGCTGGGGGCAATGAGCAGTTCTTC,CASRGLAGGNEQFF
.,TRBV7-2,.,TRBJ1-1,TGTGCCAGCAGCTTATCCTTTACAGGAGAAGCTTTCTTT,CASSLSFTGEAFF
.,TRBV7-6,once,TRBJ2-1,TGTGCCAGAAGCTTAGAGGGGTTGGAGCAGTTCTTC,CARSLEGLEQFF
.,TRBV14,.,TRBJ2-3,TGTGCCAGCAGCCACAGGCGGGACGGCACAGATACGCAGTATTTT,CASSHRRDGTDTQYF
.,TRBV6-1,.,TRBJ2-2,TGTGCCAGCAGTGAACAGGGTCGGGGGACCGGGGAGCTGTTTTTT,CASSEQGRGTGELFF
TRBD1,TRBV29-1,.,TRBJ2-7,TGCAGCGTTGGCCCCCGAACAGGGGCCTACGAGCAGTACTTC,CSVGPRTGAYEQYF
TRBD1,TRBV5-1,few,TRBJ1-1,TGCGCCAGCAGCTCAGGGGGTATGCAGGGGAAGGAAGCTTTCTTT,CASSSGGMQGKEAFF
.,TRBV18,.,TRBJ2-5,TGTGCCAGCTCACCTGACTTGGCGGAGACCCAGTACTTC,CASSPDLAETQYF
.,TRBV5-1,few,TRBJ1-2,TGCGCCAGCAGCTTGGAGTCAGTTAACTATGGCTACACCTTC,CASSLESVNYGYTF
.,TRBV7-9,.,TRBJ2-3,TGTGCCAGCAGCTTAACCCGGACAGACCTTTGGACAGATACGCAGTATTTT,CASSLTRTDLWTDTQYF
TRBD1,TRBV19,few,TRBJ2-3,TGTGCCAGTAGTTTAGGCGGGACAGGGAACACAGATACGCAGTATTTT,CASSLGGTGNTDTQYF
.,TRBV10-3,few,TRBJ1-2,TGTGCCATCACTACTACAGGATATGGCTACACCTTC,CAITTTGYGYTF
.,TRBV6-1,few,TRBJ2-7,TGTGCCAGCAGCGAGGCAACAGGTACCTACGAGCAGTACTTC,CASSEATGTYEQYF
TRBD2,TRBV19,few,TRBJ2-1,TGTGCCAGTAGTCGACTAGCGGGTCTCAATGAGCAGTTCTTC,CASSRLAGLNEQFF
.,TRBV7-3,.,TRBJ2-7,TGTGCCAGCAGCTTTAGACAGGGAGGAGTGAAACCTTACTACGAGCAGTACTTC,CASSFRQGGVKPYYEQYF
.,TRBV5-1,few,TRBJ2-7,TGCGCCAGCAGCTTGTTGTTGGCAGTGAGTAGCGAGCAGTACTTC,CASSLLLAVSSEQYF
TRBD2,TRBV11-2,few,TRBJ2-1,TGTGCCAGCAGCTTAGGCCTAGCGGGAGGAGTAGGCAATGAGCAGTTCTTC,CASSLGLAGGVGNEQFF
TRBD1,TRBV19,.,TRBJ2-2,TGTGCCAGTCCGGGACAGGGGGCTGGGGAGCTGTTTTTT,CASPGQGAGELFF
.,TRBV7-9,few,TRBJ1-1,TGTGCCAGCAGTCGACAGGCCTTGAACACTGAAGCTTTCTTT,CASSRQALNTEAFF
.,TRBV5-1,.,TRBJ2-3,TGCGCCAGCAGCTTGGCCGTGGGAGCCACAGATACGCAGTATTTT,CASSLAVGATDTQYF
TRBD1,TRBV28,few,TRBJ1-2,TGTGCCAGCAGCTATGCACCGGGACAGATAAACTATGGCTACACCTTC,CASSYAPGQINYGYTF
.,TRBV6-5,.,TRBJ1-1,TGTGCCAGCAGTTACTTCGGGGGGGGCTCCACTGAAGCTTTCTTT,CASSYFGGGSTEAFF
.,TRBV9,many,TRBJ2-3,TGTGCCAGCAGCGGGACTGGAGGATACACAGATACGCAGTATTTT,CASSGTGGYTDTQYF
.,TRBV28,.,TRBJ1-2,TGTGCCAGCAGTGGGGACATACAGGTGGGCTACACCTTC,CASSGDIQVGYTF
.,TRBV29-1,.,TRBJ2-1,TGCAGCGTTGATTCGGGAATAACTCTCCATGAGCAGTTCTTC,CSVDSGITLHEQFF
TRBD2,TRBV13,few,TRBJ2-1,TGTGCCAGCAGCCCGCCGGGGACTAGCGTCCATGAGCAGTTCTTC,CASSPPGTSVHEQFF
TRBD1,TRBV29-1,few,TRBJ1-1,TGCAGCGTTCTACAGGGGGCCGTCGAAGCTTTCTTT,CSVLQGAVEAFF
TRBD2,TRBV5-1,few,TRBJ2-1,TGCGCCAGCAGCTTTAGCGGGAGTACGTTAGATGAGCAGTTCTTC,CASSFSGSTLDEQFF
.,TRBV6-5,.,TRBJ2-2,TGTGCCAGCAGGCCTCTAGGTGCGGAAACTGGGGAGCTGTTTTTT,CASRPLGAETGELFF
.,TRBV9,few,TRBJ1-2,TGTGCCAGCAGCGTCCTATCGGGGGGTGGGTATGGCTACACCTTC,CASSVLSGGGYGYTF
.,TRBV6-1,few,TRBJ1-4,TGTGCCAGCAGTGATAGTCATGTTCAGGGAAAACTGTTTTTT,CASSDSHVQGKLFF
.,TRBV30,.,TRBJ1-4,TGTGCCTGGAGTGTAGGCGGCGGGCTGTTTTTT,CAWSVGGGLFF
.,TRBV27,.,TRBJ1-1,TGTGCCAGCAGTTTAAGGGGGGGCGGGTGGTCTGAAGCTTTCTTT,CASSLRGGGWSEAFF
.,TRBV30,.,TRBJ1-4,TGTGCCTGGAGTGGGGGCCCTGGGTTCAAACTGTTTTTT,CAWSGGPGFKLFF
.,TRBV30,.,TRBJ1-2,TGTGCCTGGAGTAGACACAGGGATGGCTACACCTTC,CAWSRHRDGYTF
.,TRBV2,few,TRBJ1-1,TGTGCCAGCAGGGTACAGGGCGGGAACACTGAAGCTTTCTTT,CASRVQGGNTEAFF
TRBD1,TRBV6-5,.,TRBJ1-2,TGTGCCAGCAGCAACAGGGGGGATGCCTACACCTTC,CASSNRGDAYTF